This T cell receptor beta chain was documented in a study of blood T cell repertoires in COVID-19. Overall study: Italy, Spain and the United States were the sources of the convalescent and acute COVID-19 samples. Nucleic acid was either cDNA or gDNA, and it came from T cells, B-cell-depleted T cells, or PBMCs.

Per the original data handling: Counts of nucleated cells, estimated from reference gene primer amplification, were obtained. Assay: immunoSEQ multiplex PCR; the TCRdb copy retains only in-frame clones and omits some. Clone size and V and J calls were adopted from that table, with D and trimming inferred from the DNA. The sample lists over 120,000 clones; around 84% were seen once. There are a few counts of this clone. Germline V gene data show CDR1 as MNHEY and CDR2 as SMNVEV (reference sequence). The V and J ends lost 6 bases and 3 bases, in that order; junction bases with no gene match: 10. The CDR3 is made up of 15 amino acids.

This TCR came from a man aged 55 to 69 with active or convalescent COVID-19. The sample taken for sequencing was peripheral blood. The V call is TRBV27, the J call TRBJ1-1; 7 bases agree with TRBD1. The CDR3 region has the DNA TGTGCCAGCAGAAGGGGGGACAGACGATACACTGAAGCTTTCTTT. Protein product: CASRRGDRRYTEAFF.